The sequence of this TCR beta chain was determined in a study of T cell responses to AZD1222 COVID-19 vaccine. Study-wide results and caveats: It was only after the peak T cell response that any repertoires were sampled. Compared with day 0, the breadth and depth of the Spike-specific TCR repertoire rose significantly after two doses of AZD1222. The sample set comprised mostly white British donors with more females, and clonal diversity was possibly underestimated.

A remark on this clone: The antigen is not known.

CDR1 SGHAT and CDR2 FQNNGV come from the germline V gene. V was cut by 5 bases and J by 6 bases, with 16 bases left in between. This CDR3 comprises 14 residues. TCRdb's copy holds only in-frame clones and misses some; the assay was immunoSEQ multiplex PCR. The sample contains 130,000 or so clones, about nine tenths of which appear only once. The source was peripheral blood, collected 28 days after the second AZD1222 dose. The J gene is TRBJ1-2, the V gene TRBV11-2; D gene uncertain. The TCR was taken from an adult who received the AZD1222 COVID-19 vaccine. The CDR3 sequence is CASSGPGEANGYTF. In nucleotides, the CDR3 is TGTGCCAGCAGCGGACCTGGGGAGGCTAATGGCTACACCTTC.